This T cell receptor (beta chain) came from a study of T cells in Graves' hyperthyroidism and ophthalmopathy. This clonotype was recorded at least ten times. The antigen is undetermined. Orbital computed tomography and thyroid ultrasound, together with serum TRAb and thyroxine and clinical symptoms, were used for diagnoses. Germline CDR1 reads KGHDR; CDR2 reads SFDVKD. This CDR3 spans 16 amino acids. V lost 4 bases to trimming and J lost 6 bases, with 17 bases between them. Whole-study results and caveats: Progression to ophthalmopathy was predicted a median of approximately seven months early.

Regions amplified from RNA transcripts were the TCR beta CDR3 regions. RT-PCR in the first round (using the HTBI primer set) targeted the TCR CDR3. TCRdb recomputed calls from the multiplex PCR reads with MiXCR, one row per CDR3 protein. The table includes roughly 380,000 distinct CDR3 sequences, about 15% detected once. What was sequenced was blood. The chain combines TRBV24-1 with TRBJ1-4, with D possibly TRBD1 on 6 matching bases. This sequence originates from a woman aged 55-75 years with Graves' hyperthyroidism. The CDR3 loop reads CATSEPQGRLDEKLFF. For the CDR3, the DNA is TGTGCCACCAGTGAACCTCAGGGGCGGTTGGATGAAAAACTGTTTTTT.